A selection of T cell receptor beta chains follows, all from one sample in a study of T cell repertoires in cytomegalovirus infection. TCRdb re-called the reads through MiXCR, storing one row per CDR3 protein. Of over 120,000 distinct CDR3 sequences listed, around 32% are singletons. No antigen has been assigned to these receptors. The material sequenced was CD8+ T cells from cultured PBMCs, taken from culture after CMV antigen stimulation. The receptor set was obtained from a human donor in good health (CMV status not recorded). Some clones in this sample may be carry-over from other donors' samples. The CDR3 runs from the conserved cysteine through the conserved F or W. D genes are given only for firm matches. Where a row states a size, it is once, few, many or the class of an expanded clone; other rows omit it.

.	TRBV14	15	TRBJ2-1	TRBD1	CASSQTGGYYNEQFF	TGTGCCAGCAGCCAGACAGGGGGCTACTACAATGAGCAGTTCTTC
few	TRBV20-1	11	TRBJ1-2	.	CSAGLIAGYTF	TGCAGTGCTGGCTTAATCGCAGGCTACACCTTC
many	TRBV5-1	17	TRBJ1-2	.	CASSPEEGRIFVYGYTF	TGCGCCAGCAGCCCCGAAGAGGGGCGAATCTTTGTCTATGGCTACACCTTC
few	TRBV24-1	17	TRBJ2-1	.	CVTSDSSLEGAYNEQFF	TGTGTCACCAGTGATTCGTCCCTGGAGGGAGCCTACAATGAGCAGTTCTTC
.	TRBV11-2	15	TRBJ2-6	.	CASSFFNSGANVLTF	TGTGCCAGCAGCTTCTTTAACTCTGGGGCCAACGTCCTGACTTTC
few	TRBV27	11	TRBJ2-4	.	CASSQGDIQYF	TGTGCCAGCAGTCAGGGTGACATTCAGTACTTC
.	TRBV29-1	14	TRBJ2-7	.	CSVLTGDILIEQYF	TGCAGCGTTCTGACTGGGGACATTTTGATTGAGCAGTACTTC
few	TRBV28	16	TRBJ2-3	.	CASSLLGSTSTDTQYF	TGTGCCAGCAGTTTATTAGGGTCCACTAGCACAGATACGCAGTATTTT
.	TRBV11-2	15	TRBJ2-3	.	CASSLGGVPTDTQYF	TGTGCCAGCAGCTTAGGAGGGGTACCCACAGATACGCAGTATTTT
few	TRBV12-3/TRBV12-4	15	TRBJ2-3	TRBD2	CASSLSSGEGDTQYF	TGTGCCAGCAGTTTAAGTAGCGGGGAGGGAGATACGCAGTATTTT
many	TRBV30	13	TRBJ2-7	.	CAWETGSSYEQYF	TGTGCCTGGGAAACAGGTAGCTCCTACGAGCAGTACTTC
.	TRBV5-4	15	TRBJ1-5	.	CASSFYGNSNQPQHF	TGTGCCAGCAGCTTCTATGGTAATAGCAATCAGCCCCAGCATTTT
.	TRBV12-3/TRBV12-4	12	TRBJ2-3	.	CASSGHAHTQYF	TGTGCCAGCAGTGGGCACGCTCATACGCAGTATTTT
many	TRBV11-2	15	TRBJ2-3	.	CASSQTVSPTDTQYF	TGTGCCAGCAGCCAGACCGTATCCCCGACAGATACGCAGTATTTT
.	TRBV11-3	14	TRBJ2-1	TRBD2	CASSLGSGGREQFF	TGTGCCAGCAGCTTAGGTAGCGGGGGGAGGGAGCAGTTCTTC
many	TRBV7-8	13	TRBJ2-5	.	CASTLGVEETQYF	TGTGCCAGCACCCTAGGTGTGGAGGAGACCCAGTACTTC
.	TRBV19	14	TRBJ2-7	.	CASSMRQDGYEQYF	TGTGCCAGTAGTATGCGGCAGGACGGCTACGAGCAGTACTTC
many	TRBV5-6	18	TRBJ2-1	.	CASSLVAPQGGSYNEQFF	TGTGCCAGCAGCTTGGTTGCCCCCCAGGGCGGCTCCTACAATGAGCAGTTCTTC
.	TRBV6-7	16	TRBJ1-1	.	CASSPYSRTANTEAFF	TGTGCCAGCAGTCCCTACTCCCGGACAGCGAACACTGAAGCTTTCTTT
.	TRBV7-4	14	TRBJ1-3	.	CASSPGTAGNTIYF	TGTGCCAGCAGCCCCGGGACCGCCGGAAACACCATATATTTT
.	TRBV19	14	TRBJ1-5	.	CASSSLRPNQPQHF	TGTGCCAGTAGTTCCCTCCGGCCAAATCAGCCCCAGCATTTT
.	TRBV12-5	12	TRBJ2-1	.	CASGLVFNEQFF	TGTGCTAGTGGTTTGGTATTCAATGAGCAGTTCTTC
.	TRBV9	15	TRBJ2-5	.	CASSGGQPNVETQYF	TGTGCCAGCAGCGGGGGACAACCTAACGTGGAGACCCAGTACTTC
.	TRBV2	17	TRBJ1-5	TRBD1	CASRAPGQGYSNQPQHF	TGTGCCAGCAGAGCTCCGGGACAGGGATATAGCAATCAGCCCCAGCATTTT
few	TRBV7-9	13	TRBJ1-1	.	CASGGREGTEAFF	TGTGCCAGCGGGGGGCGGGAGGGCACTGAAGCTTTCTTT
many	TRBV6-1	15	TRBJ2-7	.	CASSEERMGGYEQYF	TGTGCCAGCAGTGAAGAAAGAATGGGCGGCTACGAGCAGTACTTC
.	TRBV5-1	15	TRBJ2-7	TRBD1	CASSLGQGAVYEQYF	TGCGCCAGCAGCTTGGGGCAGGGGGCAGTTTACGAGCAGTACTTC
once	TRBV20-1	13	TRBJ2-7	TRBD1	CSALVGTEYEQYF	TGCAGTGCTCTAGTAGGGACAGAATACGAGCAGTACTTC
.	TRBV12-3/TRBV12-4	14	TRBJ2-7	.	CASSLAAESYEQYF	TGTGCCAGCAGTTTAGCGGCCGAGTCCTACGAGCAGTACTTC
once	TRBV24-1	17	TRBJ2-1	TRBD2	CATSDPLAGNSYNEQFF	TGTGCCACCAGTGATCCGCTAGCGGGGAACTCCTACAATGAGCAGTTCTTC